The clone carrying this T cell receptor beta chain ranks as medium-sized. Clones were sequenced by immunoSEQ multiplex PCR, and TCRdb holds only the in-frame ones, with some missing. The sample shows 30,000 to 40,000 clones, 75% to 95% of them seen only once. This record comes from a study of T cell changes during pregnancy in multiple sclerosis. From germline, CDR1 is SQVTM and CDR2 ANQGSEA. This CDR3 is built from 13 residues. Deletions cut 7 bases from V and 1 base from J, with 13 bases between. Sequences were derived from CD8+ T cells from peripheral blood mononuclear cells, sampled in the second trimester of pregnancy. The source is a female donor with multiple sclerosis, enrolled in a pregnancy study. The chain is built from TRBV29-1 and TRBJ1-1; TRBD1 is a possible D gene (6 bases). In DNA, the CDR3 is TGCAGCGCCTCGGGACACAGGAACACTGAAGCTTTCTTT. Its translation is CSASGHRNTEAFF.